This TCR beta chain was captured in a study of control samples from healthy donors and cancer patients. The CDR3 is 14 residues long. Per germline, CDR1 SGHDT and CDR2 YYEEEE. Trimming left V 1 base short and J 0 bases short, with 7 bases between. The protocol was immunoSEQ multiplex PCR, while the TCRdb copy is restricted to in-frame clones and leaves out a portion. The table includes more than 95,000 clones, over 90% detected once. This clone was picked up one time. This receptor was obtained from a man under 40 in good health. The chain recombines TRBV5-6 with TRBJ1-1, with D unresolved. Sequenced: blood. The CDR3, as DNA: TGTGCCAGCAGCTTGTTAGTAGTGAACACTGAAGCTTTCTTT. Translation gives CASSLLVVNTEAFF.